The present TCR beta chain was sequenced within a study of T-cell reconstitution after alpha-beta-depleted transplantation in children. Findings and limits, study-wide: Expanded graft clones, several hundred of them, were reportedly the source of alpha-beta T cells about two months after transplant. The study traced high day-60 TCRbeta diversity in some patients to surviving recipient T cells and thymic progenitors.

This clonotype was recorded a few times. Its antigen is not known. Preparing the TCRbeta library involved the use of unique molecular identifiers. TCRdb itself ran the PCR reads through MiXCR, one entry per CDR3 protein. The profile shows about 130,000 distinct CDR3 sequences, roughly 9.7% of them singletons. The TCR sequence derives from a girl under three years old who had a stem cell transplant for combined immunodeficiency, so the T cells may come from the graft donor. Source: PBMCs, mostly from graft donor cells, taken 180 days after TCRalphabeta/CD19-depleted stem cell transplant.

For the CDR3, the DNA is TGCGCCAGCAGCCGGGAAGGAGTAAGGGGAGAGACCCAGTACTTC. Translating it yields CASSREGVRGETQYF. The chain has TRBV5-1 and TRBJ2-5; D might be TRBD1 or TRBD2, each matching 5 bases. V was trimmed by 4 bases and J by 4 bases, leaving 17 bases between them. The CDR3 extends over 15 amino acids. Germline CDR1 reads SGHRS; CDR2 reads YFSETQ.